This record looks at one T cell receptor (beta chain) sequence and its context. What it binds is not known. As originally analysed: The number of TCRs in each sample had a median of roughly 100,000 and spanned about 23,224 to 690,600. TCRdb re-called the RACE reads through MiXCR, storing one row per CDR3 protein. The V and J calls come from TCRdb's annotation, not from the publication. This sample yields roughly 380,000 distinct CDR3 sequences, of which about 4.8% are seen a single time; 2% to 2.5% belongs to the top ten. Noted time point: patch test 1, 2 weeks after DPC sensitization. Specified treatment: therapeutic diphenylcyclopropenone sensitization with weekly scalp DPC. These data belong to a study of human T cells and chemical hapten exposure. Findings and limits, study-wide: Compared to controls, expanded TCRs made significantly more large clusters of similar CDR3s.

In germline, CDR1 is SGHVS, CDR2 FQNEAQ. This CDR3 has 14 residues. Trimming left V 5 bases short and J 5 bases short, with 14 bases between. Sequencing was performed on whole blood, taken in connection with sensitization to the hapten diphenylcyclopropenone (DPC). The sequence derives from a woman aged 45 to 65 with alopecia areata. Some clones in this sample may be carry-over from other donors' samples. This chain links TRBV7-8 with TRBJ2-3; no clear D. CDR3 sequence (DNA): TGTGCCAGCAGCAATGGGTATGCCGTAGATACGCAGTATTTT. Its protein product is CASSNGYAVDTQYF.